These 8 T cell receptor beta chains share one sample of origin, sequenced in a study of shared clonotypes between healthy human individuals. The method was immunoSEQ multiplex PCR; TCRdb's version includes in-frame clones alone and lacks a portion of them. The sample lists about a million clones; over 60% were seen once. The source material was memory CD4+ T cells sorted from blood. Noted subset: CD45RA-negative fraction. These receptors were obtained from a man younger than 35 in good health.

This chain links TRBV6-1 with TRBJ2-2, with D perhaps matching TRBD1 or TRBD2 (5 bases each). V lost 2 bases to trimming and J lost 6 bases, with 13 bases between them. This CDR3 has 15 residues. Germline assignment: CDR1 MNHNS and CDR2 SASEGT. As DNA, the CDR3 is TGTGCCAGCAGTGAACCGGGGACGTTATCCGGGGAGCTGTTTTTT. Protein: CASSEPGTLSGELFF.

This chain connects TRBV12-5 to TRBJ2-1; the D is unclear. This CDR3 contains 13 residues. Trimming took 2 bases from V and 6 from J, leaving 8 bases between them. From germline, CDR1 is LGHNT and CDR2 FRNRAP. CDR3 bases: TGTGCTAGTGGTTTGAGCAGTCTCAATGAGCAGTTCTTC. Translated, it gives CASGLSSLNEQFF.

The chain is built from TRBV5-6 and TRBJ1-2; D is undetermined. Per the germline V gene, CDR1 is SGHDT and CDR2 is YYEEEE. The CDR3 totals 15 residues. With 0 bases removed from V and 8 bases from J, the gap between germline ends came to 17 bases. The CDR3 region has the DNA TGTGCCAGCAGCTTGGCAACGCCCGTTCCGACCGGCTACACCTTC. Its protein is CASSLATPVPTGYTF.

About this clone itself: A junction end diverges from the germline sequence, so it may reflect a read error. This chain connects TRBV7-9 to TRBJ2-7; perhaps D is TRBD1 or TRBD2 (5 bases each). Germline assignment: CDR1 SEHNR and CDR2 FQNEAQ (reference sequence). The CDR3 spans 16 residues. CDR3 nucleotides: TGTGCCAGCAGCTTAGTTTCTTGGGACGGGTCGTACGAGCAGTATTTC. This translates into CASSLVSWDGSYEQYF.

This chain connects TRBV10-3 to TRBJ1-2; D is undetermined. Trimming took 2 bases from V and 1 from J, leaving 14 bases between them. CDR1 and CDR2 from the germline V gene are ENHRY and SYGVKD. This CDR3 has 16 amino acids. The CDR3 loop is CAISEKGSLDNYGYTF. In DNA, the CDR3 is TGTGCCATCAGTGAGAAGGGTTCCCTTGATAACTATGGCTACACCTTC.

The V call is TRBV5-4, the J call TRBJ2-7, with D possibly being TRBD1 (6 bases). The CDR3 runs to 15 residues. CDR1 is SGHNT and CDR2 is YYREEE in the germline V gene (reference sequence). The V end was cut by 2 bases, the J end by 6 bases, with 18 bases between. CDR3 protein: CASSLARGAAGEQYF. CDR3 DNA: TGTGCCAGCAGCTTAGCCAGGGGTGCCGCGGGCGAGCAGTACTTC.

V is TRBV6-1 and J is TRBJ2-4; D is possibly TRBD1 (6 bases). The ends were cut back, 1 base at V and 7 bases at J, with 8 bases in the middle. The CDR3 is 13 amino acids. CDR1 is MNHNS and CDR2 is SASEGT in the germline V gene. The chain's CDR3 is CASSEVRGNIQYF. Here the CDR3 DNA reads TGTGCCAGCAGTGAAGTTAGGGGGAACATTCAGTACTTC.

The chain carries TRBV5-1 and TRBJ2-5; D is possibly TRBD1 (6 bases). CDR1 and CDR2 (germline): SGHRS, YFSETQ. This CDR3 has 15 amino acids. V was cut by 3 bases and J by 0 bases, with 12 bases left in between. CDR3 sequence: CASSSQTGNQETQYF. Here the CDR3 DNA reads TGCGCCAGCAGCTCCCAAACAGGGAACCAAGAGACCCAGTACTTC.